These 26 T cell receptor gamma chains were sequenced from one sample in a study of γδ T cells in repeated Plasmodium falciparum infection. TCRdb reapplied CATT to the multiplex PCR reads. Of 20,000 to 30,000 gamma-chain clones listed, roughly 3.1% were seen once; the top ten hold 30% to 35%. Vgamma9/Vdelta2+ and Vdelta2-negative gammadelta T cells were flow-sorted from PBMC for bulk sequencing. Sequenced: gamma-delta T cells from blood. These receptors originate from a pool of human donors (malaria-infected and uninfected, not separated).

This clone has ten or more counts. One junction end disagrees with the germline gene, perhaps due to a read error. V and J are TRGV9 and TRGJ1 or TRGJ2. CDR3 length: 13 residues. Per the germline V gene, CDR1 is GITISATS and CDR2 is ISYDGTV (reference sequence). The CDR3 DNA reads as TGTGCCCTGTGGGATGTGCGTTATTATAAGAAACTCTTT. This encodes CALWDVRYYKKLF.

Comment on this clone: For this DNA, TCRdb reports the protein of a much larger clone, which diverges at residue 11, most likely from a read error; the protein presented here is translated directly from the DNA. The genes are TRGV5 and TRGJ1 or TRGJ2. As TCRdb names no J gene, one was assigned here on the basis of a DNA match to germline. CDR1 is VINAFY and CDR2 is YDVSNSKD in the germline V gene. Losses at the gene ends were 3 bases for V and 11 bases for J; bases not matched to a gene: 16. The CDR3 loop spans 14 amino acids. The CDR3 nucleotides read TGTGCCACCTGGGACTCCTGTAAGCGGTATGAGAAACTCTTT. It specifies CATWDSCKRYEKLF.

Note on this clone: This sample includes further DNA sequences coding for the same CDR3. The CDR3 nucleotides are TGTGCCACCTGGGACGGCCGAGGTTATTATAAGAAACTCTTT. Translation: CATWDGRGYYKKLF. The V gene is TRGV4, the J gene TRGJ1 or TRGJ2. V dropped 4 bases and J dropped 3; count of bases not matched to a gene: 9. The CDR3 extends over 14 amino acids. Germline loops: CDR1 EGSTGY, CDR2 YDSYTSSV.

This clone showed up many times. TCRdb attributes to this sequence the protein of a much larger clone, which differs from the DNA translation at residue 4; a read error is likely, and the protein displayed is translated from the DNA. This rearrangement joins TRGV5 to TRGJ1 or TRGJ2. Germline loops: CDR1 VINAFY, CDR2 YDVSNSKD. The CDR3 sequence is 11 residues long. This chain's CDR3 is CATRDRLKKLF. CDR3 bases: TGTGCCACCCGGGACAGGCTGAAGAAACTCTTT.

This clone was counted many times. The mismatch at residue 7 between this DNA's translation and the TCRdb protein of a much larger clone likely reflects a read error; the protein shown is translated from the DNA. This CDR3 is CATWDRKGYKKLF. The CDR3 nucleotides are TGTGCCACCTGGGACAGGAAGGGGTATAAGAAACTCTTT. The chain carries TRGV5 and TRGJ1 or TRGJ2. The J gene is absent in TCRdb and was assigned here via DNA matching to germline. The CDR3 extends over 13 amino acids. The ends lost 0 bases at V and 7 bases at J; junction bases unmatched: 6. Germline CDR1 is VINAFY and CDR2 is YDVSNSKD.

Turning to this clone: For this DNA, TCRdb reports the protein of a much larger clone, which diverges at residue 8, most likely from a read error; the protein presented here is translated directly from the DNA. V and J are TRGV9 and TRGJP. TCRdb does not report a J gene; here it was assigned by matching the DNA to germline references. V gave up 2 bases and J gave up 7 bases; unmatched junction bases: 8. This CDR3 spans 17 amino acids. Germline CDR1 GITISATS, CDR2 ISYDGTV (reference sequence). CDR3 sequence: CALWEAPHELGKKIKVF. CDR3 DNA: TGTGCCTTGTGGGAGGCACCGCATGAGTTGGGCAAAAAAATCAAGGTATTT.

This clone was counted at least ten times. TCRdb lists the protein of a much larger clone for this DNA, which differs at residue 13, so this is likely a read error; the protein given here is translated from the DNA itself. This rearrangement joins TRGV9 to TRGJP. TCRdb is silent on the J gene; assignment here came from matching the DNA to germline. There are 16 residues in the CDR3. Germline lookup yields CDR1 GITISATS and CDR2 ISYDGTV (reference sequence). The CDR3 DNA is TGTGCCTTGTGGGAGGTGCGGGTGATGGGCAAAAAAACCAAGGTATTT. This codes for CALWEVRVMGKKTKVF.

This clone has ten or more counts. The CDR3 loop is CATWDTPNRYKKLF. The CDR3 coding sequence is TGTGCCACCTGGGACACCCCCAATCGGTATAAGAAACTCTTT. The chain is built from TRGV5 and TRGJ1 or TRGJ2. The CDR3 is made up of 14 amino acids. J gave up 7 bases and V 2 bases, and 11 bases lay outside the gene matches. Germline V gives CDR1 VINAFY, CDR2 YDVSNSKD.

This clone was counted at least ten times. A far larger clone is only one base removed, so a read error is likely. Other DNA sequences of this sample code for an identical CDR3. The chain uses TRGV9 and TRGJP2. As TCRdb names no J gene, one was assigned here on the basis of a DNA match to germline. Looked up from germline, CDR1 is GITISATS and CDR2 is ISYDGTV (reference sequence). The CDR3 contains 11 residues. CDR3 loop: CALWEGRIKTF. CDR3 in DNA: TGTGCCCTGTGGGAGGGTCGGATCAAGACGTTT.

This clone was seen only a few times. One base separates it from a far larger clone, so it is likely a read error. It is unclear where the CDR3 begins or ends on the DNA, so no DNA is shown, and the CDR3 is as TCRdb lists it. Other DNA variants within this sample encode the same CDR3. CDR3 residues: CALWEVQGAARNSLAVEQHLLSQVSIGRIQHF. Called V gene: TRGV9; the J gene was not called. CDR1 GITISATS and CDR2 ISYDGTV come from the germline V gene (reference sequence). The CDR3 is 32 residues long, counting both termini.

This clone was detected a few times. A far larger clone is one nucleotide away, so this likely arose from a read error. The sample has other DNA sequences that encode this CDR3 too. The gene calls are TRGV2 and TRGJ1 or TRGJ2. Germline matching of the DNA provided the J gene here, since TCRdb leaves it blank. V shed 2 bases and J 12 bases; nucleotides not matched to a gene: 13. The CDR3 extends over 13 amino acids. Germline loops: CDR1 EGSNGY, CDR2 YDSYNSKV. The CDR3 region is CATWDASHRGKLF. In DNA form, the CDR3 reads TGTGCCACCTGGGACGCATCGCACCGCGGGAAACTCTTT.

This clone was observed many times. One base separates it from a far larger clone, so it is likely a read error. This sample also contains other DNA sequences that code for the same CDR3. The chain links TRGV9 to TRGJ1 or TRGJ2. TCRdb records no J gene; here it was assigned by comparing the DNA to germline. The CDR3 runs 9 residues. V trimming: 12 bases; J trimming: 4 bases; junction bases outside the gene matches: 3. Germline values: CDR1 GITISATS, CDR2 ISYDGTV (reference sequence). The CDR3 DNA reads as TGTGCCCTGTATTATAAGAAACTCTTT. It translates to CALYYKKLF.

This clone was found a few times. This CDR3 is also generated by other DNA sequences in the sample. The V call is TRGV4, the J call TRGJ1 or TRGJ2. The J gene, left out of TCRdb, was set here by checking the DNA against germline. The CDR3 extends over 12 amino acids. V dropped 5 bases and J dropped 8; count of bases not matched to a gene: 9. Germline V gene sequence: CDR1 EGSTGY, CDR2 YDSYTSSV. The CDR3 DNA reads TGTGCCACCTGGGTCCACGGCCATAAGAAACTCTTT. Amino acid sequence: CATWVHGHKKLF.

There are many counts of this clone. DNA and listed protein disagree at residue 8, so the protein shown here was translated from the DNA. V is TRGV3 and J is TRGJP2. This CDR3 is 15 amino acids long. Germline V lookup: CDR1 VTNTFY, CDR2 YDVSTARD (reference sequence). V was clipped by 0 bases and J by 6 bases; unmatched bases: 7. CDR3 sequence (DNA): TGTGCCACCTGGGACAGGCCGGGAGGTGATTGGATCAAGACGTTT. The encoded protein is CATWDRPGGDWIKTF.

In its sample, this clone was seen many times. The protein recorded in TCRdb matches a much larger clone and deviates from this DNA's translation at residue 14, suggesting a read error; the protein here is obtained by translating the DNA. The J gene is TRGJP, the V gene TRGV4. TCRdb carries no J gene annotation; the J gene was assigned here by matching the DNA with germline. The trim removed 5 bases at V and 23 bases at J, leaving 21 bases unmatched. The CDR3 has 15 amino acids. Per germline, CDR1 EGSTGY and CDR2 YDSYTSSV. The CDR3: CATWGIYTTGWFKVF. CDR3 DNA sequence: TGTGCCACCTGGGGAATCTATACCACTGGTTGGTTCAAGGTATTT.

This clone appeared many times. The protein in TCRdb stems from a much larger clone and differs at residue 8 from this DNA's translation, likely a read error; here the protein is translated from the DNA. J is TRGJ1 or TRGJ2 and V is TRGV8. The J gene is not listed in TCRdb, so it was assigned here from a DNA match to germline. The CDR3 is 13 amino acids. Germline V lookup: CDR1 VENAVY, CDR2 YDSYNSRV. Losses at the gene ends were 3 bases for V and 6 bases for J; bases not matched to a gene: 8. Here the CDR3 DNA reads TGTGCCACCTGGGATTGGCTACCTTATAAGAAACTCTTT. This translates into CATWDWLPYKKLF.

In the case of this clone: TCRdb's protein, taken from a much larger clone, differs from this DNA's translation at residue 8, likely owing to a read error; the protein displayed comes from the DNA. The chain is built from TRGV9 and TRGJP. No J segment appears in TCRdb, so it was assigned here by matching the sequence to germline. Germline V lookup: CDR1 GITISATS, CDR2 ISYDGTV (reference sequence). This CDR3 comprises 13 residues. The CDR3 sequence: CALYELGEKIKVF. The DNA for the CDR3 is TGTGCCTTGTACGAGTTGGGCGAAAAAATCAAGGTATTT.

This clone showed up many times. The listed TCRdb protein conflicts with the DNA translation at residue 11, and the protein shown is translated directly from the DNA. V and J are TRGV8 and TRGJ1 or TRGJ2. The CDR3 consists of 13 residues. Looked up from germline, CDR1 is VENAVY and CDR2 is YDSYNSRV. The CDR3 nucleotides are TGTGCCACCTGGGATAGCCGTTATTATAAGGAACTCTTT. Translated: CATWDSRYYKELF.

The table lists this clone with many counts. The gene calls are TRGV8 and TRGJP2. V shed 2 bases, J shed 2 bases, and the junction held 2 bases outside the gene matches. This CDR3 comprises 14 residues. Germline lookup yields CDR1 VENAVY and CDR2 YDSYNSRV. In DNA form, the CDR3 reads TGTGCCACCTGGGATATAAGTAGTGATTGGATCAAGACGTTT. Protein sequence: CATWDISSDWIKTF.

A few counts support this clone. A far larger clone is just one base off, so this is likely a read error. The same CDR3 can be traced to other DNA sequences in this sample. J is TRGJP2 and V is TRGV3. Matching the DNA to germline supplied the J gene, which TCRdb does not give. The CDR3 is 13 residues long. CDR1 and CDR2 (germline): VTNTFY, YDVSTARD (reference sequence). J gave up 5 bases and V 6 bases, and 6 bases lay outside the gene matches. CDR3 nucleotide sequence: TGTGCCACCTGGCGTTACAGTGATTGGATCAAGACGTTT. Amino acids: CATWRYSDWIKTF.

This clone has just a few counts. The protein in TCRdb stems from a much larger clone and differs at residue 6 from this DNA's translation, likely a read error; here the protein is translated from the DNA. The J gene is TRGJP2, the V gene TRGV9. TCRdb lists no J gene, so it was determined here by aligning the DNA to germline. V dropped 2 bases and J dropped 4; count of bases not matched to a gene: 16. The CDR3 has 18 amino acids. The V gene's germline CDR1 is GITISATS and CDR2 ISYDGTV (reference sequence). CDR3 sequence: CALWEARRVINSDWIKTF. The CDR3 nucleotides read TGTGCCTTGTGGGAGGCGCGTCGGGTAATTAATAGTGATTGGATCAAGACGTTT.

As to this clone: A far larger clone is a single base away, which makes a read error likely. Other DNA sequences in the same sample also yield this CDR3. V gene TRGV9 was called; the J gene was not. The CDR3 is made up of 13 amino acids. Germline V CDR1 and CDR2: GITISATS, ISYDGTV (reference sequence). CDR3 in amino acids: CALWEPHRVKKLF. CDR3 DNA: TGTGCCTTGTGGGAGCCCCATCGTGTTAAGAAGCTCTTT.

For this clone: The protein in TCRdb stems from a much larger clone and differs at residue 9 from this DNA's translation, likely a read error; here the protein is translated from the DNA. This chain joins TRGV9 and TRGJ1 or TRGJ2. The J gene, not given by TCRdb, was assigned here from a germline match of the nucleotide sequence. Germline V gene sequence: CDR1 GITISATS, CDR2 ISYDGTV (reference sequence). With V trimmed by 3 bases and J by 3 bases, 11 bases remained unmatched. This CDR3 has 15 amino acids. The DNA of the CDR3 is TGTGCCTTGTGGGAGCCCACATACATTTATTATAAGAAACTCTTT. The encoded protein is CALWEPTYIYYKKLF.

This clone was observed at least ten times. The chain uses TRGV8 and TRGJP. The CDR3 extends over 18 amino acids. The J segment lost 7 bases and the V segment lost 2 bases, leaving 11 bases of the junction unmatched. The germline V gene has CDR1 VENAVY and CDR2 YDSYNSRV. The DNA of the CDR3 is TGTGCCACCTGGGATATTATGGTTGCTGAGTTGGGCAAAAAAATCAAGGTATTT. This sequence encodes CATWDIMVAELGKKIKVF.

This clone was observed a few times. This DNA's translation differs at residue 2 from TCRdb's protein, which comes from a much larger clone; a read error is likely, and the protein shown is translated from the DNA. The genes are TRGV9 and TRGJP2. TCRdb offers no J gene call, so here the DNA was matched to germline to obtain one. The CDR3 totals 11 residues. The germline gives CDR1 GITISATS, CDR2 ISYDGTV (reference sequence). For the CDR3, the DNA is TGTACCTTGCGCATAGGAGGGATCAAGACGTTT. Translating it yields CTLRIGGIKTF.

This clone showed up just a few times. For this DNA, TCRdb reports the protein of a much larger clone, which diverges at residue 13, most likely from a read error; the protein presented here is translated directly from the DNA. As DNA, the CDR3 is TGTGCCACCTGGGACTTTACCACTGGTTGGTTCAAGGTATTT. Translated, it gives CATWDFTTGWFKVF. The V call is TRGV2, the J call TRGJP. TCRdb carries no J gene annotation; the J gene was assigned here by matching the DNA with germline. The CDR3 is 14 residues long. The germline gives CDR1 EGSNGY, CDR2 YDSYNSKV. After removal of 3 bases from V and 23 bases from J, the junction contained 16 bases not matched to a gene.